These T cell receptor beta chains were read from a single sample in a study of CD8 T cells in Susac syndrome. TCRdb independently ran MiXCR on the immunoSEQ multiplex PCR reads; one entry per CDR3 protein. The sample shows about 240,000 distinct CDR3 sequences, roughly 95% of them seen only once. Sequencing was done on a sample of CD4+ T cells from PBMCs. The receptor set was obtained from a human donor with Susac syndrome. The CDR3 runs from the conserved cysteine through the conserved F or W. Fields, in order: D gene, V gene, clone size, J gene, CDR3 protein, CDR3 DNA. D genes are given only for firm matches. Some rows have no size entry. The others give once, few or many, or a class for an expanded clone.

-,TRBV30,-,TRBJ2-7,CAGRRDFQYEQYF,TGTGCCGGGAGACGGGACTTTCAATACGAGCAGTACTTC
-,TRBV20-1,-,TRBJ2-1,CSARVPGAGSYNEQFF,TGCAGTGCTAGGGTGCCTGGCGCTGGCTCCTACAATGAGCAGTTCTTC
-,TRBV12-3/TRBV12-4,-,TRBJ1-5,CASRVGGGPQHF,TGTGCCAGCAGGGTCGGAGGAGGGCCCCAGCATTTT
-,TRBV19,-,TRBJ1-5,CASRYLGSNQPQHF,TGTGCCAGTCGCTATCTTGGGAGCAATCAGCCCCAGCATTTT
-,TRBV18,-,TRBJ2-1,CASSLHSLLSYNEQFF,TGTGCCAGCTCACTACATTCGCTCCTCTCCTACAATGAGCAGTTCTTC
TRBD1,TRBV29-1,-,TRBJ1-2,CSVNLGTGTYGYTF,TGCAGCGTGAATCTCGGGACAGGGACCTATGGCTACACCTTC
-,TRBV20-1,-,TRBJ2-7,CSARVAGSSYEQYF,TGCAGTGCTAGAGTGGCAGGCAGCTCCTACGAGCAGTACTTC
-,TRBV5-4,-,TRBJ2-3,CASSFRWEASTDTQYF,TGTGCCAGCAGCTTCAGATGGGAGGCTAGCACAGATACGCAGTATTTT
-,TRBV6-5,-,TRBJ1-1,CASSSGGVDTEAFF,TGTGCCAGCAGTTCAGGCGGGGTGGACACTGAAGCTTTCTTT
-,TRBV10-3,-,TRBJ1-2,CAITATERYGYTF,TGTGCCATCACCGCGACCGAAAGATATGGCTACACCTTC
TRBD1,TRBV3-1,-,TRBJ2-7,CASSSGQGGLYEQYF,TGTGCCAGCAGTTCGGGACAGGGGGGGCTCTACGAGCAGTACTTC
-,TRBV18,-,TRBJ2-5,CASSPGGGTQETQYF,TGTGCCAGCTCACCCGGAGGGGGAACACAAGAGACCCAGTACTTC
-,TRBV5-1,-,TRBJ2-5,CASRGWEMWETQYF,TGCGCCAGCAGAGGGTGGGAGATGTGGGAGACCCAGTACTTC
-,TRBV9,-,TRBJ1-5,CASSVQPGNQPQHF,TGTGCCAGCAGCGTACAACCGGGAAACCAGCCCCAGCATTTT
TRBD1,TRBV7-9,-,TRBJ1-2,CASSYPTGGADGGYTF,TGTGCCAGCAGCTACCCCACAGGGGGCGCGGACGGTGGCTACACCTTC
-,TRBV7-9,once,TRBJ2-7,CASSRDAAYEQYF,TGTGCCAGCAGCCGCGACGCAGCCTACGAGCAGTACTTC
-,TRBV28,-,TRBJ2-7,CASSSPREQYF,TGTGCCAGCAGTTCCCCCAGGGAGCAGTACTTC
-,TRBV30,-,TRBJ1-5,CAWSAKLAGGNQPQHF,TGTGCCTGGAGCGCCAAGTTGGCAGGGGGCAATCAGCCCCAGCATTTT
-,TRBV27,-,TRBJ1-4,CASSLSPAGTWGEKLFF,TGTGCCAGCAGCCTCTCTCCTGCCGGGACCTGGGGGGAAAAACTGTTTTTT
TRBD1,TRBV9,few,TRBJ2-7,CASSADRGQGEQYF,TGTGCCAGCAGCGCCGACAGGGGCCAGGGGGAGCAGTACTTC
-,TRBV5-8,-,TRBJ2-3,CASSSPPGVEDTQYF,TGTGCCAGCAGTTCTCCCCCGGGGGTAGAAGATACGCAGTATTTT
-,TRBV20-1,-,TRBJ1-2,CSALPQENYYGYTF,TGCAGTGCCCTACCTCAAGAGAACTACTATGGCTACACCTTC
TRBD2,TRBV27,once,TRBJ2-1,CASSLETSGIKFF,TGTGCCAGCAGTTTGGAGACTAGCGGGATAAAGTTCTTC
TRBD1,TRBV11-1,-,TRBJ1-2,CASSTTTGKANYGYTF,TGTGCCAGCAGCACAACGACAGGGAAAGCTAACTATGGCTACACCTTC
-,TRBV29-1,once,TRBJ1-3,CSVMTYSSGNTIYF,TGCAGCGTTATGACCTATAGCTCTGGAAACACCATATATTTT
-,TRBV20-1,-,TRBJ2-2,CSAPRQNTGELFF,TGCAGTGCACCCAGGCAGAACACCGGGGAGCTGTTTTTT
TRBD1,TRBV12-3/TRBV12-4,once,TRBJ2-7,CASSLSYRTGDYEQYF,TGTGCCAGCAGTCTAAGTTATCGGACAGGTGACTACGAGCAGTACTTC
TRBD1,TRBV29-1,-,TRBJ1-2,CSVGDRGHYGYTF,TGCAGCGTTGGGGACAGGGGTCACTATGGCTACACCTTC
-,TRBV28,-,TRBJ1-2,CASSERVGDGYTF,TGTGCCAGCAGTGAACGGGTCGGGGATGGCTACACCTTC
-,TRBV9,-,TRBJ1-1,CASSVDGGQVTEAFF,TGTGCCAGCAGCGTAGACGGGGGGCAAGTCACTGAAGCTTTCTTT
TRBD1,TRBV20-1,-,TRBJ2-1,CSARTGTGNNEQFF,TGCAGTGCTAGGACCGGGACAGGGAACAATGAGCAGTTCTTC
TRBD1,TRBV5-1,-,TRBJ2-7,CASSFTGDGSYEQYF,TGCGCCAGCAGCTTTACAGGGGATGGCTCCTACGAGCAGTACTTC
-,TRBV3-1,-,TRBJ1-1,CASSQALANTEAFF,TGTGCCAGCAGCCAAGCATTAGCGAACACTGAAGCTTTCTTT
-,TRBV20-1,-,TRBJ1-1,CSAWAPNTEAFF,TGCAGTGCTTGGGCCCCGAACACTGAAGCTTTCTTT
TRBD1,TRBV5-4,-,TRBJ1-1,CASSPGQRNTEAFF,TGTGCCAGCAGCCCGGGACAGAGGAACACTGAAGCTTTCTTT
-,TRBV20-1,-,TRBJ1-4,CSARAPQIEKLFF,TGCAGTGCTAGAGCCCCGCAAATCGAAAAACTGTTTTTT
-,TRBV15,-,TRBJ1-1,CATSSLGGYTEAFF,TGTGCCACCAGCAGTCTGGGGGGCTACACTGAAGCTTTCTTT
-,TRBV12-3/TRBV12-4,once,TRBJ2-1,CASSHQSYNEQFF,TGTGCCAGCAGCCATCAAAGCTACAATGAGCAGTTCTTC
TRBD1,TRBV25-1,-,TRBJ2-7,CASISRTGYEQYF,TGTGCCAGCATATCCCGGACAGGCTACGAGCAGTACTTC
-,TRBV24-1,-,TRBJ1-2,CATSDSRAPYGYTF,TGTGCCACCAGCGACAGTCGTGCTCCCTATGGCTACACCTTC
TRBD1,TRBV29-1,-,TRBJ1-1,CSVKDRAEAFF,TGCAGCGTTAAAGACAGGGCTGAAGCTTTCTTT
-,TRBV14,-,TRBJ2-5,CASRQDLEETQYF,TGTGCCAGCAGACAGGATCTTGAAGAGACCCAGTACTTC
-,TRBV18,once,TRBJ1-2,CASSPPETTTGYGYTF,TGTGCCAGCTCACCACCGGAGACGACCACGGGGTATGGCTACACCTTC
TRBD1,TRBV24-1,-,TRBJ2-7,CATSGQGLDEQYF,TGTGCCACCAGTGGACAGGGGCTCGACGAGCAGTACTTC
-,TRBV11-3,-,TRBJ2-3,CASSPWDSTDTQYF,TGTGCCAGCAGCCCCTGGGACAGCACAGATACGCAGTATTTT
TRBD2,TRBV4-1,-,TRBJ2-7,CASSQGLAGGPYEQYF,TGCGCCAGCAGCCAGGGACTAGCGGGAGGGCCCTACGAGCAGTACTTC
-,TRBV29-1,-,TRBJ2-4,CSVGFLRGGRENIQYF,TGCAGCGTTGGCTTCCTCCGTGGGGGGCGCGAGAACATTCAGTACTTC
TRBD2,TRBV19,once,TRBJ2-2,CASSIYGGLAAGELFF,TGTGCCAGTAGTATTTATGGGGGACTAGCGGCCGGGGAGCTGTTTTTT
-,TRBV21-1,-,TRBJ2-4,CASSKAAGAQNIQYF,TGTGCCAGCAGCAAAGCGGCAGGGGCTCAAAACATTCAGTACTTC
-,TRBV4-1,-,TRBJ2-7,CASSQDQGMKQYF,TGCGCCAGCAGCCAAGATCAGGGGATGAAGCAGTACTTC
TRBD1,TRBV7-9,-,TRBJ1-5,CASSPGGSLHPQHF,TGTGCCAGCAGCCCAGGGGGCAGTCTTCATCCCCAGCATTTT